Listed below are T cell receptor beta chains from one sample, sequenced in a study of PD-1 blockade in mismatch repair-deficient tumors. Profiling relied on immunoSEQ multiplex PCR, and the TCRdb table lists in-frame clones only, not all of them. The sample gives over 100,000 clones, over 65% of which show up once; 4.5% to 5.5% is in the top ten. The source was peripheral blood, collected about 60 weeks after starting pembrolizumab. These receptors originate from an adult with mismatch repair-deficient cancer. Each CDR3 is given with its conserved first and last residue. A D gene is named only where the DNA matches it firmly. Size is stated for part of the rows, as once, few or many counts, or as a class when the clone is expanded.

TRBJ2-7 | 14 | TRBD1 | NA | TRBV11-2 | TGTGCCAGCAGCTCCCGGACAGGACCCTACGAGCAGTACTTC | CASSSRTGPYEQYF
TRBJ1-1 | 13 | NA | once | TRBV25-1 | TGTGCCAGCAGAATCAGTCAGGGTACTGAAGCTTTCTTT | CASRISQGTEAFF
TRBJ2-1 | 17 | TRBD2 | NA | TRBV19 | TGTGCCAGTAGTATTGAGGGCGGGAGGGCCTTTTTGAATGAGCAGTTCTTC | CASSIEGGRAFLNEQFF
TRBJ2-1 | 13 | NA | NA | TRBV30 | TGTGCCTGGACTAGCTATATTTACAATGAGCAGTTCTTC | CAWTSYIYNEQFF
TRBJ1-2 | 15 | NA | NA | TRBV4-3 | TGCGCCAGCAGCCAAGCAGGGGCCGCCAACTATGGCTACACCTTC | CASSQAGAANYGYTF
TRBJ2-7 | 14 | NA | few | TRBV12-5 | TGTGCTAGTGGTTTGGTGCCCGAGGGCCACGAGCAGTACTTC | CASGLVPEGHEQYF
TRBJ1-3 | 15 | TRBD1 | NA | TRBV2 | TGTGCCAGCAGTGTGGGGACAGTGGGTGGAAACACCATATATTTT | CASSVGTVGGNTIYF
TRBJ1-2 | 18 | TRBD1 | NA | TRBV13 | TGTGCCAGCAGCCAAACACGGTCGGGACAGATGTTTGGCTATGGCTACACCTTC | CASSQTRSGQMFGYGYTF
TRBJ2-3 | 15 | NA | NA | TRBV19 | TGTGCCAGTAGTATTAGTAGTCTTAGCACAGATACGCAGTATTTT | CASSISSLSTDTQYF
TRBJ2-7 | 17 | TRBD2 | NA | TRBV5-1 | TGCGCCAGCAGCTTGGGACTAGCGGGAGGGAGGTCCTACGAGCAGTACTTC | CASSLGLAGGRSYEQYF
TRBJ2-1 | 17 | TRBD2 | NA | TRBV6-1 | TGTGCCAGCAGTGAAGTATACAGGAGCGGGAGGGCCTATGAGCAGTTCTTC | CASSEVYRSGRAYEQFF
TRBJ2-2 | 14 | NA | NA | TRBV11-1 | TGTGCCAGCATCTCCTCGCCGGGCCCCGGGGAGCTGTTTTTT | CASISSPGPGELFF
TRBJ2-1 | 13 | NA | NA | TRBV29-1 | TGCAGCGCAGGACTACCAAAAGTCCGCGAGCAGTTCTTC | CSAGLPKVREQFF
TRBJ1-2 | 17 | TRBD1 | NA | TRBV19 | TGTGCCAGTTTCCCCTCGGGACAGGGTTCAGCCCATCGTGGCTACACCTTC | CASFPSGQGSAHRGYTF
TRBJ1-2 | 17 | NA | once | TRBV25-1 | TGTGCCAGCAGTGGATTTTCGTCGCCCTCACTATTAGGTGGCTACACCTTC | CASSGFSSPSLLGGYTF
TRBJ2-3 | 16 | NA | NA | TRBV14 | TGTGCCAGCAGCCAATCAGCGGCCCTGAATGGAGATACGCAGTATTTT | CASSQSAALNGDTQYF
TRBJ2-7 | 16 | TRBD2 | once | TRBV28 | TGTGCCAGCAGTTTCTCCAGACTAGCGGGAAGGGAGGAGCAGTACTTC | CASSFSRLAGREEQYF
TRBJ1-1 | 14 | TRBD1 | NA | TRBV19 | TGTGCCAGTAGTAATCAGGGGGCCAGATCTGAAGCTTTCTTT | CASSNQGARSEAFF
TRBJ2-2 | 12 | NA | NA | TRBV19 | TGTGCCAGTAGAAAGGCCACCGGGGAGCTGTTTTTT | CASRKATGELFF
TRBJ2-2 | 14 | NA | NA | TRBV27 | TGTGCCAGCACCCCGGGGCAGCACACCGGGGAGCTGTTTTTT | CASTPGQHTGELFF
TRBJ2-5 | 15 | NA | once | TRBV7-7 | TGTGCTAGCAGCTTAGTGGCCGGCGGGTCGGAGACCCAGTACTTC | CASSLVAGGSETQYF
TRBJ1-1 | 15 | NA | NA | TRBV25-1 | TGTGCCAGCCGACTCGGGGGTTCGTTTGACACTGAAGCTTTCTTT | CASRLGGSFDTEAFF
TRBJ2-2 | 15 | NA | NA | TRBV9 | TGTGCCAGCAGCGTAGAGGGTGCGAACACCGGGGAGCTGTTTTTT | CASSVEGANTGELFF
TRBJ2-7 | 18 | TRBD2 | NA | TRBV27 | TGTGCCAGCAGTTTATCGTTACGGTTGAGCGGGAAAGCCTACGAGCAGTACTTC | CASSLSLRLSGKAYEQYF
TRBJ1-1 | 14 | TRBD1 | NA | TRBV19 | TGTGCCAGTAGTGAGGGACAGAGGAACACTGAAGCTTTCTTT | CASSEGQRNTEAFF
TRBJ2-2 | 14 | NA | few | TRBV30 | TGTGCCTGGGGGACACGTGAACACACCGGGGAGCTGTTTTTT | CAWGTREHTGELFF
TRBJ1-1 | 15 | TRBD1 | NA | TRBV27 | TGTGCCAGCAGTGAGAGACAGGGCCCAAAAACTGAAGCTTTCTTT | CASSERQGPKTEAFF
TRBJ2-1 | 15 | TRBD2 | once | TRBV10-2 | TGCGCCAGCAGAGACCGGGAGGGCCAGAAGAATGAGCAGTTCTTC | CASRDREGQKNEQFF
TRBJ2-1 | 15 | NA | few | TRBV27 | TGTGCCAGCAGGGGGGGCGATAGCTCCTACAATGAGCAGTTCTTC | CASRGGDSSYNEQFF
TRBJ1-1 | 21 | NA | NA | TRBV7-6 | TGTGCCAGCAGCTTAAGCCCCTTGCCCATGGGAGTTCCTAAGGGGAACACTGAAGCTTTCTTT | CASSLSPLPMGVPKGNTEAFF
TRBJ2-7 | 15 | TRBD2 | few | TRBV7-2 | TGTGCCAGCAGCCCCGGAGCGGGAGGAGGAGACGAGCAGTACTTC | CASSPGAGGGDEQYF
TRBJ2-3 | 16 | TRBD2 | NA | TRBV27 | TGTGCCAGCAGTCCCCTAGCGGGAGAAGGCACAGATACGCAGTATTTT | CASSPLAGEGTDTQYF
TRBJ1-1 | 12 | NA | NA | TRBV6-6 | TGTGCCAGCAGTTACTCCTTATGGGAAGCTTTCTTT | CASSYSLWEAFF
TRBJ1-2 | 16 | NA | NA | TRBV5-6 | TGTGCCAGCAGCTTGGGGGTTCAGGGAACCATCTATGGCTACACCTTC | CASSLGVQGTIYGYTF
TRBJ1-5 | 15 | NA | once | TRBV30 | TGTGCCTGGAGAGAGGGTTCCTATAGCAATCAGCCCCAGCATTTT | CAWREGSYSNQPQHF
TRBJ1-1 | 13 | NA | NA | TRBV7-3 | TGTGCCAGCAGCTTTGGGCTGAACACTGAAGCTTTCTTT | CASSFGLNTEAFF
TRBJ2-3 | 15 | TRBD2 | NA | TRBV7-9 | TGTGCCAGCAGGTCACTAGCGGGAGGGACAGATACGCAGTATTTT | CASRSLAGGTDTQYF
TRBJ1-1 | 14 | TRBD1 | few | TRBV18 | TGTGCCAGCTCATTCGGACAGGCGAACACTGAAGCTTTCTTT | CASSFGQANTEAFF
TRBJ2-2 | 18 | NA | NA | TRBV27 | TGTGCCAGCAGTTTATCGGGCGTCGGGGCAGGGAACACCGGGGAGCTGTTTTTT | CASSLSGVGAGNTGELFF
TRBJ2-3 | 14 | TRBD2 | NA | TRBV13 | TGTGCCAGCAGCCGGACTAGGTACACAGATACGCAGTATTTT | CASSRTRYTDTQYF
TRBJ1-3 | 16 | NA | once | TRBV18 | TGTGCCAGCTCACCACCCGGGGGCCTCTCTGGAAACACCATATATTTT | CASSPPGGLSGNTIYF
TRBJ2-3 | 15 | NA | NA | TRBV5-4 | TGTGCCAGCAGCCCCAGCGGAATTAGCACAGATACGCAGTATTTT | CASSPSGISTDTQYF
TRBJ2-1 | 14 | NA | NA | TRBV18 | TGTGCCAGCTCACTAGCGGGACAGGTGAATGAGCAGTTCTTC | CASSLAGQVNEQFF
TRBJ2-1 | 13 | NA | NA | TRBV14 | TGTGCCAGCAGCATTGGTTCCTACAATGAGCAGTTCTTC | CASSIGSYNEQFF
TRBJ2-7 | 13 | NA | NA | TRBV7-6 | TGTGCCAGCAGCTTAGCAGGGATCGACGAGCAGTACTTC | CASSLAGIDEQYF
TRBJ1-4 | 13 | NA | NA | TRBV7-9 | TGTGCCAGCATGGGGCAGGGAAATGAAAAACTGTTTTTT | CASMGQGNEKLFF
TRBJ2-2 | 16 | TRBD2 | once | TRBV30 | TGTGCCGGGCGGGTTAGCGGGAGGATAAACACCGGGGAGCTGTTTTTT | CAGRVSGRINTGELFF
TRBJ1-2 | 12 | NA | NA | TRBV6-5 | TGTGCCAGCAGTTCGGCCGGGCACGGCTACACCTTC | CASSSAGHGYTF
TRBJ2-7 | 14 | NA | NA | TRBV11-2 | TGTGCCAGCAGCTTTTGGAACCAAGGGAACGAGCAGTACTTC | CASSFWNQGNEQYF
TRBJ2-3 | 16 | NA | NA | TRBV5-1 | TGCGCCAGCAGCTTGGAAGACCCCGCTAGCACAGATACGCAGTATTTT | CASSLEDPASTDTQYF
TRBJ2-1 | 15 | TRBD2 | NA | TRBV9 | TGTGCCAGCAGCGTAGCAGCGGGAGTTAACCGTGAGCAGTTCTTC | CASSVAAGVNREQFF